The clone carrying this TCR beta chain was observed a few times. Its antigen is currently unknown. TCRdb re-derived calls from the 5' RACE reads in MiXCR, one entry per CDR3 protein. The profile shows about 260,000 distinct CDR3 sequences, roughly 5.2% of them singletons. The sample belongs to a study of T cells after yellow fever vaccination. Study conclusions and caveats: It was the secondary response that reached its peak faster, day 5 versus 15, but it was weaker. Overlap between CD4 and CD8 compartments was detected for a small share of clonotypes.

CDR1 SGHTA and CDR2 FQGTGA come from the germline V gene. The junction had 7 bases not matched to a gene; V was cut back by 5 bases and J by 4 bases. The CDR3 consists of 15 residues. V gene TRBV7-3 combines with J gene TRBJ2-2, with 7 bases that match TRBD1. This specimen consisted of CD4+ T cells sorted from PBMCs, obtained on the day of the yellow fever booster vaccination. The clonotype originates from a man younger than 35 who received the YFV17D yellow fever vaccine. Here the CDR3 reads CASSADRVLTGELFF. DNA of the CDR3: TGTGCCAGCAGCGCAGACAGGGTTCTCACCGGGGAGCTGTTTTTT. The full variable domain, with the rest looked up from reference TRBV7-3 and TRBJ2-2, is GAGVSQTPSNKVTEKGKYVELRCDPISGHTALYWYRQSLGQGPEFLIYFQGTGAADDSGLPNDRFFAVRPEGSVSTLKIQRTERGDSAVYLCASSADRVLTGELFFGEGSRLTVL.